Each of the 8 T cell receptor beta chains below was sequenced from the same sample in a study of shared clonotypes between healthy human individuals. TCRdb's table, derived via immunoSEQ multiplex PCR, lists solely in-frame clones and lacks some. The top ten clones hold approximately 0.4% of a sample with about 2.3 million clones, about nine tenths of them seen once. The sequencing input was naive CD4+ T cells from PBMCs. The subset: CD45RA+ positively selected. The receptors were gathered from a young man in good health. Some clones in this sample may be carry-over from other donors' samples.

The CDR3 nucleotides are TGTGCCAGCAGATCCCTGTCTCGCGGTACCTCCTACGAGCAGTACTTC. Protein: CASRSLSRGTSYEQYF. V gene TRBV11-2 combines with J gene TRBJ2-7; D unclear. The CDR3 is made up of 16 amino acids. V was shortened by 6 bases and J by 0 bases, with 18 bases between the two germline ends. CDR1 is SGHAT, CDR2 FQNNGV, per germline.

The V and J genes are TRBV9 and TRBJ2-7; TRBD1 matches 9 bases. In germline, CDR1 is SGDLS, CDR2 YYNGEE. The CDR3 totals 14 residues. Trimming cost V 2 bases and J 3 bases; bases outside gene matches: 3. The CDR3 is CASSVGQGIYEQYF. The CDR3, as DNA: TGTGCCAGCAGCGTGGGACAGGGCATCTACGAGCAGTACTTC.

The chain joins TRBV7-2 to TRBJ1-5; no clear D gene. The CDR3 length is 13 residues. Per germline, CDR1 SGHTA and CDR2 FQGNSA. The germline V and J ends were trimmed by 5 bases and 3 bases, with 8 bases remaining between them. The chain's CDR3 is CASSPDDNQPQHF. The CDR3, as DNA: TGTGCCAGCAGCCCCGACGACAATCAGCCCCAGCATTTT.

To note about this clone: Other DNA sequences in this specimen translate into the identical CDR3. The J gene is TRBJ2-1, the V gene TRBV27; D is undetermined. The CDR3 has 14 residues. Deletions cut 6 bases from V and 0 bases from J, with 9 bases between. CDR1 is MNHEY, CDR2 SMNVEV, per germline (reference sequence). CDR3 nucleotides: TGTGCCAGCAGACGAAGTAGCTCCTACAATGAGCAGTTCTTC. Amino acid sequence: CASRRSSSYNEQFF.

This clone was seen a single time. V is TRBV4-3 and J is TRBJ1-2, with D perhaps TRBD1 (5 bases). Germline V lookup: CDR1 LGHNA, CDR2 YSLEER. The V gene lost 1 base and the J gene lost 8 bases, with 20 bases spanning the gap. The length of the CDR3 is 16 residues. DNA for the CDR3: TGCGCCAGCAGCCAAGCCCAGAATCACAGGTTTGGGGGCTACACCTTC. It translates to CASSQAQNHRFGGYTF.

Notes on this clone: Other DNA sequences in the sample encode the same CDR3. The chain combines TRBV18 with TRBJ2-3; TRBD1 matches 12 bases. V shed 3 bases, J shed 3 bases, and the junction held 1 base outside the gene matches. Germline CDR1 and CDR2: KGHSH and LQKENI. This CDR3 has 15 amino acids. Written as DNA, the CDR3 is TGTGCCAGCTCACCGGGACAGGGGGCAACAGATACGCAGTATTTT. The encoded protein is CASSPGQGATDTQYF. Variable domain in full (rest from reference TRBV18 and TRBJ2-3): NAGVMQNPRHLVRRRGQEARLRCSPMKGHSHVYWYRQLPEEGLKFMVYLQKENIIDESGMPKERFSAEFPKEGPSILRIQQVVRGDSAAYFCASSPGQGATDTQYFGPGTRLTVL.

The J gene is TRBJ2-7, the V gene TRBV20-1; the D gene is possibly TRBD2 (5 bases). The germline CDR1 and CDR2 sequences are DFQATT and SNEGSKA (reference sequence). CDR3 length: 11 amino acids. As DNA, the CDR3 is TGCAGGGTCGGCGGGTCCTACGAGCAGTACTTC. As protein: CRVGGSYEQYF.

The V call is TRBV9, the J call TRBJ2-1; D may be TRBD2 (5 bases). The V end was cut by 7 bases, the J end by 2 bases, with 10 bases between. Per germline, CDR1 SGDLS and CDR2 YYNGEE. The CDR3 covers 13 residues. As DNA, the CDR3 is TGTGCCAGCGGCGGGCGCCCCTACAATGAGCAGTTCTTC. This translates into CASGGRPYNEQFF.